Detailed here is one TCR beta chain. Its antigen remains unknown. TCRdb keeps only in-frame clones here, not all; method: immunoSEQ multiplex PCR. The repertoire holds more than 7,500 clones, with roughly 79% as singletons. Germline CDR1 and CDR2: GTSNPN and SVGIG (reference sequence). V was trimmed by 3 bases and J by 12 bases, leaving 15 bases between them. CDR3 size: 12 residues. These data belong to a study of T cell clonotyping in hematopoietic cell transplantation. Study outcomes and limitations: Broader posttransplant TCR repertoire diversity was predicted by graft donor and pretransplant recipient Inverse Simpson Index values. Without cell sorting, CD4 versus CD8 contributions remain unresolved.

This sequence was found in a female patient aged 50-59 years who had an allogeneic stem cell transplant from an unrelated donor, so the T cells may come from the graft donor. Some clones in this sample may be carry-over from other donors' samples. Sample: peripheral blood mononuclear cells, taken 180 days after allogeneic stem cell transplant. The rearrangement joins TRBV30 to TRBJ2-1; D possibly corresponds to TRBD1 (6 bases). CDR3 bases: TGTGCCTGGAGCCCCCCCGGGACAACGCAGTTCTTC. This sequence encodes CAWSPPGTTQFF.